Listed below are T cell receptor beta chains from one sample, sequenced in a study of blood T cell repertoires in COVID-19. Produced via immunoSEQ multiplex PCR; TCRdb's table is partial and in-frame only. The repertoire holds about 300,000 clones, with more than 70% as singletons. Material for sequencing was peripheral blood. Every receptor here comes from a woman aged 25 to 39 who had recovered from COVID-19. Each CDR3 is given with its conserved first and last residue. The D gene is left open where the match is weak. Size tells how often a clone was seen (once, few, many) or the class of an expanded clone, and some rows leave it out.

J | size | V | D | CDR3 | DNA
TRBJ1-2 | NA | TRBV5-1 | TRBD1 | CASSSTGSNYGYTF | TGCGCCAGCAGCTCGACAGGGTCGAACTATGGCTACACCTTC
TRBJ1-1 | NA | TRBV7-3 | NA | CATSGMNTEAFF | TGTGCCACCTCGGGGATGAACACTGAAGCTTTCTTT
TRBJ2-5 | NA | TRBV24-1 | TRBD1 | CATSDLFEAGTGGRETQYF | TGTGCCACCAGTGATTTATTCGAAGCCGGGACAGGGGGTAGGGAGACCCAGTACTTC
TRBJ2-7 | NA | TRBV16 | TRBD1 | CASSQPGTGGYEQYF | TGTGCCAGCAGCCAGCCCGGGACAGGGGGTTACGAGCAGTACTTC
TRBJ1-1 | NA | TRBV4-1 | TRBD1 | CASSQEWHRGMVSEAFF | TGCGCCAGCAGCCAAGAATGGCACAGGGGGATGGTCTCTGAAGCTTTCTTT
TRBJ2-3 | once | TRBV5-6 | TRBD1 | CASSRTGLTDTQYF | TGTGCCAGCAGCCGGACAGGGTTGACAGATACGCAGTATTTT
TRBJ2-1 | NA | TRBV14 | TRBD2 | CASSQTSGDNEQFF | TGTGCCAGCAGCCAGACTAGCGGGGACAATGAGCAGTTCTTC
TRBJ1-1 | once | TRBV7-6 | TRBD1 | CASSLGQGGEAFF | TGTGCCAGCAGCTTAGGACAGGGGGGTGAAGCTTTCTTT
TRBJ1-6 | NA | TRBV7-2 | TRBD1 | CASSSRQGANNSPLHF | TGTGCCAGCAGCTCGCGACAGGGGGCGAATAATTCACCCCTCCACTTT
TRBJ2-2 | NA | TRBV6-5 | NA | CASREIATGELFF | TGTGCCAGCAGGGAGATAGCCACCGGGGAGCTGTTTTTT
TRBJ2-2 | NA | TRBV6-5 | TRBD2 | CASMLLAGKTGELFF | TGTGCCAGCATGCTACTAGCGGGGAAGACCGGGGAGCTGTTTTTT
TRBJ1-2 | NA | TRBV5-5 | NA | CASLEEPNYGYTF | TGTGCCAGCCTGGAGGAACCGAACTATGGCTACACCTTC
TRBJ1-1 | NA | TRBV15 | TRBD1 | CATSRDATGIMNTEAFF | TGTGCCACCAGCAGAGATGCGACAGGGATCATGAACACTGAAGCTTTCTTT
TRBJ1-2 | NA | TRBV27 | NA | CASSLSRNYGYTF | TGTGCCAGCAGTTTATCGAGAAACTATGGCTACACCTTC
TRBJ1-1 | NA | TRBV30 | NA | CAWTKGRRTEAFF | TGTGCCTGGACGAAAGGGAGGAGAACTGAAGCTTTCTTT
TRBJ2-2 | few | TRBV7-3 | TRBD1 | CASSLRTGNTGELFF | TGTGCCAGCAGCTTACGGACAGGGAACACCGGGGAGCTGTTTTTT
TRBJ2-7 | NA | TRBV29-1 | NA | CSVGGNSYEQYF | TGCAGCGTTGGCGGGAACTCCTACGAGCAGTACTTC
TRBJ2-3 | NA | TRBV25-1 | TRBD2 | CASSEFRGVETDTQYF | TGTGCCAGCAGTGAATTCCGGGGGGTGGAGACAGATACGCAGTATTTT
TRBJ1-5 | few | TRBV15 | NA | CATSFRVLGSNQPQHF | TGTGCCACCAGCTTCCGGGTTCTTGGTAGCAATCAGCCCCAGCATTTT
TRBJ2-2 | NA | TRBV12-5 | NA | CASGRDTGELFF | TGTGCTAGTGGCCGGGACACCGGGGAGCTGTTTTTT
TRBJ2-3 | NA | TRBV29-1 | TRBD1 | CSATPGTGPDTQYF | TGCAGCGCAACCCCCGGGACAGGGCCAGATACGCAGTATTTT
TRBJ1-1 | NA | TRBV19 | NA | CASSIQRLAFF | TGTGCCAGTAGCATACAGCGGTTGGCTTTCTTT
TRBJ2-1 | NA | TRBV7-7 | TRBD2 | CASSDPTSGGNEQFF | TGTGCCAGCAGCGATCCGACTAGCGGGGGGAATGAGCAGTTCTTC
TRBJ1-6 | few | TRBV19 | NA | CASSLARGGYGSPLHF | TGTGCCAGTAGTCTTGCAAGGGGTGGTTACGGTTCACCCCTCCACTTT
TRBJ2-3 | NA | TRBV7-2 | NA | CASSFPRETDTQYF | TGTGCCAGCAGCTTTCCCAGGGAAACAGATACGCAGTATTTT
TRBJ1-3 | NA | TRBV6-2/TRBV6-3 | NA | CASSYLRGTSNSGNTIYF | TGTGCCAGCAGTTATCTCCGCGGCACCTCCAACTCTGGAAACACCATATATTTT
TRBJ2-1 | NA | TRBV10-2 | NA | CAFVQGDYNEQFF | TGCGCCTTCGTACAGGGAGACTACAATGAGCAGTTCTTC
TRBJ2-2 | NA | TRBV12-3/TRBV12-4 | NA | CASSTRGTGELFF | TGTGCCAGCAGTACCCGGGGGACCGGGGAGCTGTTTTTT
TRBJ2-2 | NA | TRBV12-3/TRBV12-4 | NA | CASSPTSRGELFF | TGTGCCAGCAGCCCTACCTCTAGGGGGGAGCTGTTTTTT
TRBJ1-6 | NA | TRBV18 | TRBD1 | CASSPTGRDSPLHF | TGTGCCAGCTCACCGACAGGGCGGGATTCACCCCTCCACTTT
TRBJ1-4 | NA | TRBV7-9 | TRBD1 | CASSTGTVNEKLFF | TGTGCCAGCAGCACCGGGACAGTGAATGAAAAACTGTTTTTT
TRBJ1-2 | few | TRBV6-5 | NA | CASSGRIDGYTF | TGTGCCAGCAGCGGCAGGATTGATGGCTACACCTTC
TRBJ1-1 | NA | TRBV30 | NA | CAWSAKDRLNTEAFF | TGTGCCTGGAGTGCTAAAGACAGGTTGAACACTGAAGCTTTCTTT
TRBJ1-4 | NA | TRBV23-1 | NA | CASSQFRGTNEKLFF | TGCGCCAGCAGTCAATTCAGGGGAACTAATGAAAAACTGTTTTTT
TRBJ1-6 | NA | TRBV27 | NA | CASSIQVNSPLHF | TGTGCCAGCAGTATCCAGGTGAATTCACCCCTCCACTTT
TRBJ2-5 | NA | TRBV5-8 | TRBD1 | CASSWGTGTWGETQYF | TGTGCCAGCAGCTGGGGGACAGGGACATGGGGAGAGACCCAGTACTTC
TRBJ1-1 | NA | TRBV19 | NA | CASSIRRATGSNTEAFF | TGTGCCAGTAGTATTCGGCGCGCGACAGGAAGCAACACTGAAGCTTTCTTT
TRBJ2-3 | NA | TRBV6-2/TRBV6-3 | TRBD2 | CASIPISGGVDTQYF | TGTGCCAGCATCCCCATAAGCGGGGGGGTGGATACGCAGTATTTT
TRBJ2-4 | NA | TRBV30 | NA | CALTGPEGNIQYF | TGTGCCTTAACCGGGCCGGAGGGAAACATTCAGTACTTC
TRBJ2-3 | NA | TRBV5-4 | TRBD1 | CASSLQGDGDTQYF | TGTGCCAGCAGCTTGCAGGGGGACGGAGATACGCAGTATTTT
TRBJ2-1 | NA | TRBV28 | TRBD1 | CASSQLPSGGHEQFF | TGTGCCAGCTCCCAACTCCCATCAGGGGGCCATGAGCAGTTCTTC
TRBJ1-1 | NA | TRBV4-1 | NA | CASGPANTEAFF | TGCGCCAGCGGGCCGGCAAACACTGAAGCTTTCTTT
TRBJ1-6 | many | TRBV7-9 | NA | CASLGGSYNSPLHF | TGTGCCAGCTTGGGGGGCTCCTATAATTCACCCCTCCACTTT
TRBJ1-5 | NA | TRBV19 | NA | CASSIGPNQPQHF | TGTGCCAGTAGTATTGGCCCCAATCAGCCCCAGCATTTT
TRBJ1-1 | NA | TRBV7-9 | NA | CASSLGRGDWNTEAFF | TGTGCCAGCAGCTTGGGGAGAGGCGATTGGAACACTGAAGCTTTCTTT
TRBJ1-5 | NA | TRBV30 | NA | CAWSVGGPTGQPQHF | TGTGCCTGGAGTGTAGGCGGGCCCACCGGTCAGCCCCAGCATTTT
TRBJ2-7 | NA | TRBV12-3/TRBV12-4 | NA | CASSLAGIYEQYF | TGTGCCAGCAGTTTAGCCGGGATCTACGAGCAGTACTTC
TRBJ1-4 | NA | TRBV27 | NA | CASSPLPSGNEKLFF | TGTGCCAGCAGTCCCCTACCGTCCGGTAATGAAAAACTGTTTTTT
TRBJ1-2 | NA | TRBV4-1 | NA | CASSSTRGYTF | TGCGCCAGCAGCTCCACCCGGGGCTACACCTTC
TRBJ1-1 | NA | TRBV6-5 | TRBD1 | CASSYSTGEMNTEAFF | TGTGCCAGCAGTTACTCTACAGGGGAGATGAACACTGAAGCTTTCTTT
TRBJ2-3 | NA | TRBV29-1 | NA | CSVATGNTQYF | TGCAGCGTGGCTACAGGGAATACGCAGTATTTT
TRBJ2-2 | few | TRBV7-8 | TRBD2 | CASSFGRRANTGELFF | TGTGCCAGCAGCTTCGGGAGGAGGGCGAACACCGGGGAGCTGTTTTTT
TRBJ2-3 | once | TRBV5-6 | NA | CASSSRGRGTDTQYF | TGTGCCAGCAGCAGCAGGGGAAGAGGCACAGATACGCAGTATTTT
TRBJ1-1 | NA | TRBV29-1 | NA | CSAPGGQGQTEAFF | TGCAGCGCACCCGGGGGGCAGGGTCAAACTGAAGCTTTCTTT
TRBJ1-4 | once | TRBV28 | NA | CASRTEQYEKLFF | TGTGCCAGCAGGACCGAACAGTATGAAAAACTGTTTTTT
TRBJ1-4 | NA | TRBV4-3 | NA | CASSQVAQKVFGGEKLFF | TGCGCCAGCAGCCAAGTTGCGCAGAAGGTGTTCGGAGGCGAAAAACTGTTTTTT
TRBJ1-4 | NA | TRBV7-2 | TRBD1 | CASSTGQGRNEKLFF | TGTGCCAGCAGCACGGGACAGGGAAGGAATGAAAAACTGTTTTTT